These 11 T cell receptor beta chains share one sample of origin, sequenced in a study of radiotherapy plus CTLA-4 blockade in lung cancer. Sequenced by immunoSEQ multiplex PCR; TCRdb stores in-frame clones only, minus some. This repertoire shows about 82,000 clones, less than 80% found once; its top ten account for about 14%. The material was peripheral blood, obtained from a patient treated with radiotherapy plus ipilimumab. The receptors were sampled from a human donor with non-small cell lung cancer that progressed on radiotherapy plus ipilimumab.

CDR3 residues: CASSYGRGSGELFF. The DNA of the CDR3 is TGTGCCAGCAGTTACGGTAGAGGCTCCGGGGAGCTGTTTTTT. This chain connects TRBV6-5 to TRBJ2-2; D is unresolved. Germline assignment: CDR1 MNHEY and CDR2 SVGAGI. Trimming took off 2 bases at V and 6 bases at J, with 10 bases between the two ends. The CDR3 sequence is 14 residues long.

The chain joins TRBV6-5 to TRBJ1-5, with D uncertain. With 5 bases removed from V and 0 bases from J, the gap between germline ends came to 11 bases. In germline, CDR1 is MNHEY, CDR2 SVGAGI. The CDR3 length is 15 residues. This chain's CDR3 is CASSVKAYSNQPQHF. DNA for the CDR3: TGTGCCAGCAGTGTAAAAGCGTATAGCAATCAGCCCCAGCATTTT.

The chain combines TRBV7-8 with TRBJ1-2, with D maybe TRBD1 (6 bases). CDR1 and CDR2 from the germline V gene are SGHVS and FQNEAQ. This CDR3 has 12 residues. V gave up 4 bases and J gave up 3 bases, with 6 bases separating them. CDR3 sequence: CASSWTDYGYTF. The CDR3, as DNA: TGTGCCAGCAGCTGGACAGACTATGGCTACACCTTC.

This rearrangement joins TRBV5-8 to TRBJ1-1; TRBD1 is a possible D gene (5 bases). Germline lookup yields CDR1 SGHTS and CDR2 YDEGEE. The CDR3 covers 14 residues. V was shortened by 4 bases and J by 3 bases, with 13 bases between the two germline ends. The CDR3 bases are TGTGCCAGCAGCACCGGGGGTCCGGACACTGAAGCTTTCTTT. It translates to CASSTGGPDTEAFF.

The J gene is TRBJ2-7, the V gene TRBV27; tentative D call: TRBD2 (5 bases). Trimming removed 6 bases from V and 2 bases from J, with 17 bases in between. Per germline, CDR1 MNHEY and CDR2 SMNVEV (reference sequence). The CDR3 covers 15 residues. The CDR3 sequence: CASSPPGNAAYEQYF. CDR3 nucleotide sequence: TGTGCCAGCAGCCCTCCCGGGAACGCGGCCTACGAGCAGTACTTC.

The gene calls are TRBV7-9 and TRBJ2-5; no reliable D call. Germline lookup yields CDR1 SEHNR and CDR2 FQNEAQ (reference sequence). The ends were cut back, 3 bases at V and 5 bases at J, with 7 bases in the middle. The CDR3 is 12 amino acids. Here the CDR3 reads CASSFSQETQYF. CDR3 in DNA: TGTGCCAGCAGCTTTTCCCAGGAGACCCAGTACTTC.

J is TRBJ1-1 and V is TRBV5-6, with unresolved D. Trimming stripped 2 bases from V and 5 bases from J, with 13 bases between. Germline-derived CDR1 and CDR2 are SGHDT and YYEEEE. The CDR3 has 14 amino acids. CDR3 loop: CASSFLEVWTEAFF. The CDR3, as DNA: TGTGCCAGCAGCTTTTTGGAGGTGTGGACTGAAGCTTTCTTT.

The chain employs TRBV5-4 and TRBJ1-2, with D perhaps matching TRBD1 (6 bases). V lost 1 base, J lost 7 bases, and 11 bases lay in between. This CDR3 has 13 residues. Germline-derived CDR1 and CDR2 are SGHNT and YYREEE (reference sequence). The CDR3 loop reads CASSLRGEVGYTF. CDR3 DNA: TGTGCCAGCAGCTTGAGGGGGGAGGTTGGCTACACCTTC. Drawing the rest from reference TRBV5-4 and TRBJ1-2, the complete variable domain is ETGVTQSPTHLIKTRGQQVTLRCSSQSGHNTVSWYQQALGQGPQFIFQYYREEENGRGNFPPRFSGLQFPNYSSELNVNALELDDSALYLCASSLRGEVGYTFGSGTRLTVV.

This chain joins TRBV9 and TRBJ2-4; D remains ambiguous. Trimming took 2 bases from V and 5 from J, leaving 5 bases between them. Germline assignment: CDR1 SGDLS and CDR2 YYNGEE. This CDR3 region has 12 residues. CDR3 sequence reads: CASSVNENIQYF. CDR3 nucleotide sequence: TGTGCCAGCAGCGTCAATGAAAACATTCAGTACTTC. Full variable domain (rest looked up from reference TRBV9 and TRBJ2-4): DSGVTQTPKHLITATGQRVTLRCSPRSGDLSVYWYQQSLDQGLQFLIQYYNGEERAKGNILERFSAQQFPDLHSELNLSSLELGDSALYFCASSVNENIQYFGAGTRLSVL.

A note on this clone: Other DNA sequences within the sample encode an identical CDR3. This chain joins TRBV5-1 and TRBJ1-4, with D perhaps TRBD1 (5 bases). Deletions cut 0 bases from V and 5 bases from J, with 8 bases between. CDR1 is SGHRS, CDR2 YFSETQ, per germline. The CDR3 consists of 14 residues. As DNA, the CDR3 is TGCGCCAGCAGCTTGGCAGGGTCCAATGAAAAACTGTTTTTT. It codes for CASSLAGSNEKLFF. Drawing the rest from reference TRBV5-1 and TRBJ1-4, the complete variable domain is KAGVTQTPRYLIKTRGQQVTLSCSPISGHRSVSWYQQTPGQGLQFLFEYFSETQRNKGNFPGRFSGRQFSNSRSEMNVSTLELGDSALYLCASSLAGSNEKLFFGSGTQLSVL.

This clone showed up just a few times. The rearrangement joins TRBV18 to TRBJ1-2, with D hard to call. V shed 4 bases and J shed 6 bases, with 9 bases lying between them. Germline V gene sequence: CDR1 KGHSH, CDR2 LQKENI. There are 12 residues in the CDR3. The CDR3 nucleotides are TGTGCCAGCTCACTTGACCGGGATGGCTACACCTTC. Translation: CASSLDRDGYTF. The whole variable domain, remainder taken from reference TRBV18 and TRBJ1-2, is NAGVMQNPRHLVRRRGQEARLRCSPMKGHSHVYWYRQLPEEGLKFMVYLQKENIIDESGMPKERFSAEFPKEGPSILRIQQVVRGDSAAYFCASSLDRDGYTFGSGTRLTVV.